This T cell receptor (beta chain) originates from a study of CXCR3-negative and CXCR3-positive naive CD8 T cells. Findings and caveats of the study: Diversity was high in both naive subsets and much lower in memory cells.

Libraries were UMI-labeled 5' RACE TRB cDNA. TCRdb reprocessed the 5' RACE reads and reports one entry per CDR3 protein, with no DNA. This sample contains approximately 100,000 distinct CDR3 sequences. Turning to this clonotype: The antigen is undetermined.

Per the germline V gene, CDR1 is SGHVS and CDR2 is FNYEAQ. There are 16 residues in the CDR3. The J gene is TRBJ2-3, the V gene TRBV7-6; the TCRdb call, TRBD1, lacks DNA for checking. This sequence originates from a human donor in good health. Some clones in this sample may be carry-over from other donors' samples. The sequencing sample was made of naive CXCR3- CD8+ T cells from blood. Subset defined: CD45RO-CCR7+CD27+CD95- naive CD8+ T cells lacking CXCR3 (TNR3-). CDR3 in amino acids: CASSVSGGHLTDTQYF.